This passage covers 22 T cell receptor beta chains from one sample sequenced in a study of blood T cell repertoires in COVID-19. Assay: immunoSEQ multiplex PCR; the TCRdb copy retains only in-frame clones and omits some. This sample yields approximately 160,000 clones, of which over 60% are seen a single time; approximately 8% belongs to the top ten. Sequencing was performed on peripheral blood. Receptors originate from a man in his 60s with acute or convalescent COVID-19.

This clone appeared a single time. The chain combines TRBV10-3 with TRBJ1-2, with a tentative D call TRBD1 (6 bases). CDR3 length equals 12 residues. Germline lookup yields CDR1 ENHRY and CDR2 SYGVKD. V lost 8 bases and J 8 bases, leaving 15 bases between the germline ends. CDR3 nucleotide sequence: TGTGCCATCTATTGGACAGAGGGAGGCTACACCTTC. It yields the protein CAIYWTEGGYTF.

This chain uses TRBV6-6 with TRBJ1-1, with TRBD1 matching over 8 bases. Germline V lookup: CDR1 MNHNY, CDR2 SVGAGI (reference sequence). V dropped 4 bases and J dropped 4; count of bases not matched to a gene: 5. The CDR3 sequence is 14 residues long. Here the CDR3 reads CASSSTGASTEAFF. The CDR3 DNA reads TGTGCCAGCAGTTCGACAGGGGCGAGCACTGAAGCTTTCTTT.

V usage is TRBV7-9 and J usage is TRBJ1-2, with 7 bases aligning to TRBD1. Germline CDR1 is SEHNR and CDR2 is FQNEAQ (reference sequence). V was pared by 1 base and J by 4 bases, with 0 bases of the junction left unmatched. This CDR3 contains 13 residues. Written as DNA, the CDR3 is TGTGCCAGCAGCTTAGGACAGGGCTATGGCTACACCTTC. It codes for CASSLGQGYGYTF.

This rearrangement joins TRBV18 to TRBJ1-1; TRBD1 is a possible D gene (5 bases). CDR1 KGHSH and CDR2 LQKENI come from the germline V gene. This CDR3 region has 14 residues. Trimming stripped 4 bases from V and 2 bases from J, with 11 bases between. The CDR3 spells CASSRTGQNTEAFF. The CDR3 DNA follows: TGTGCCAGCTCACGAACAGGACAAAACACTGAAGCTTTCTTT.

The sample holds many counts of this clone. The chain couples TRBV5-4 to TRBJ1-2; tentative D call: TRBD1 (6 bases). Germline CDR1 is SGHNT and CDR2 is YYREEE (reference sequence). The CDR3 runs to 13 residues. V was shortened by 2 bases and J by 3 bases, with 8 bases between the two germline ends. The CDR3 loop reads CASSFSGDYGYTF. The CDR3 DNA is TGTGCCAGCAGCTTCTCAGGGGACTATGGCTACACCTTC.

The chain links TRBV4-3 to TRBJ1-2, with TRBD1 as a possible D gene (6 bases). The CDR3 length is 15 residues. The germline CDR1 and CDR2 sequences are LGHNA and YSLEER. With 0 bases removed from V and 3 bases from J, the gap between germline ends came to 11 bases. The DNA of the CDR3 is TGCGCCAGCAGCCAAGATGAGGGGGGGGACTATGGCTACACCTTC. Protein sequence: CASSQDEGGDYGYTF.

This chain links TRBV10-2 with TRBJ2-7; D possibly corresponds to TRBD1 (6 bases). Germline values: CDR1 WSHSY, CDR2 SAAADI. V was shortened by 3 bases and J by 1 base, with 13 bases between the two germline ends. The CDR3 consists of 15 residues. Written as DNA, the CDR3 is TGCGCCAGCAGTGAATTCACGACAGGATCCTACGAGCAGTACTTC. It is translated as CASSEFTTGSYEQYF.

The chain links TRBV5-8 to TRBJ2-5, with 14 bases lining up with TRBD2. This CDR3 is built from 16 residues. The germline V gene has CDR1 SGHTS and CDR2 YDEGEE. Trimming at V came to 4 bases and at J to 5 bases, leaving 7 bases not matched to a gene. The CDR3 nucleotides read TGTGCCAGCAGCAAGGGACTAGCGGGGGTCATCGAGACCCAGTACTTC. Translation gives CASSKGLAGVIETQYF.

The rearrangement joins TRBV11-3 to TRBJ2-1; possibly TRBD1 for D (6 bases). Trimming stripped 1 base from V and 7 bases from J, with 11 bases between. This CDR3 has 14 amino acids. The germline CDR1 and CDR2 sequences are SGHNT and YENEEA. The CDR3 DNA is TGTGCCAGCAGCTTAGCCCAGGGGTGGAATGAGCAGTTCTTC. Protein: CASSLAQGWNEQFF. The entire variable domain, with the rest obtained from reference TRBV11-3 and TRBJ2-1, is as follows: EAGVVQSPRYKIIEKKQPVAFWCNPISGHNTLYWYLQNLGQGPELLIRYENEEAVDDSQLPKDRFSAERLKGVDSTLKIQPAELGDSAVYLCASSLAQGWNEQFFGPGTRLTVL.

This chain links TRBV5-1 with TRBJ2-7, with TRBD1 as a possible D gene (6 bases). Trimming removed 4 bases at V and 0 bases at J, with 14 bases between. The germline gives CDR1 SGHRS, CDR2 YFSETQ. This CDR3 has 15 residues. CDR3: CASSPRQESSYEQYF. CDR3 bases: TGCGCCAGCAGCCCCCGACAGGAGAGCTCCTACGAGCAGTACTTC.

The genes are TRBV11-3 and TRBJ1-6; possible D gene TRBD1, 5 bases. The CDR3 extends over 16 amino acids. CDR1 is SGHNT and CDR2 is YENEEA in the germline V gene. Trimming left V 1 base short and J 5 bases short, with 12 bases between. CDR3 coding DNA: TGTGCCAGCAGCTTAGTAGGGGTTTTGGATAATTCACCCCTCCACTTT. The encoded protein is CASSLVGVLDNSPLHF.

V usage is TRBV9 and J usage is TRBJ2-7, with D possibly being TRBD2 (5 bases). V lost 4 bases and J lost 3, with 14 bases in between. Germline loops: CDR1 SGDLS, CDR2 YYNGEE. The CDR3 has 14 amino acids. The CDR3 reads CASSPATGFYEQYF. The CDR3 bases are TGTGCCAGCAGCCCGGCGACGGGATTCTACGAGCAGTACTTC.

V is TRBV5-6 and J is TRBJ2-3; D ambiguous. The CDR3 spans 14 residues. V gave up 1 base and J gave up 2 bases, with 8 bases separating them. Germline V CDR1 and CDR2: SGHDT, YYEEEE. CDR3 sequence reads: CASSLTQVTDTQYF. The DNA of the CDR3 is TGTGCCAGCAGCTTGACTCAAGTCACAGATACGCAGTATTTT.

In this sample, this clone turned up many times. V gene TRBV2 combines with J gene TRBJ1-2, with D hard to call. The ends were cut back, 2 bases at V and 4 bases at J, with 17 bases in the middle. Germline V gene data show CDR1 as SNHLY and CDR2 as FYNNEI. The CDR3 is 16 residues long. CDR3 residues: CASSETVLAGFYGYTF. CDR3 sequence (DNA): TGTGCCAGCAGTGAAACTGTCCTAGCGGGGTTCTATGGCTACACCTTC.

The J gene is TRBJ1-1, the V gene TRBV5-6; D not resolved. The CDR3 runs 13 residues. The germline CDR1 and CDR2 sequences are SGHDT and YYEEEE. Trimming shortened V by 3 bases and J by 4 bases, and 10 bases separated the two germline ends. Here the CDR3 DNA reads TGTGCCAGCAGCTGGATGGGCCCCACTGAAGCTTTCTTT. Translating gives CASSWMGPTEAFF.

In DNA, the CDR3 is TGTGCCAGCAGCTTTGGGACAGTCAGGGATGAGCAGTTCTTC. Amino acid sequence: CASSFGTVRDEQFF. The chain combines TRBV5-5 with TRBJ2-1; 7 bases are a match to TRBD1. V lost 2 bases and J lost 8; bases outside the gene matches: 7. The CDR3 contains 14 residues. Germline V gene lookup returns CDR1 SGHKS and CDR2 YYEKEE (reference sequence).

The chain combines TRBV9 with TRBJ2-2; TRBD1 matches 8 bases. Germline lookup yields CDR1 SGDLS and CDR2 YYNGEE. The length of the CDR3 is 16 residues. J gave up 1 base and V 5 bases, and 7 bases lay outside the gene matches. This CDR3 reads CASRGLGTGNTGELFF. The CDR3 bases are TGTGCCAGCAGAGGCTTAGGGACAGGGAACACCGGGGAGCTGTTTTTT.

The chain uses TRBV30 and TRBJ1-2; possibly TRBD1 for D (5 bases). The V gene's germline CDR1 is GTSNPN and CDR2 SVGIG (reference sequence). The CDR3 runs to 17 residues. Trimming stripped 0 bases from V and 1 base from J, with 18 bases between. The CDR3 nucleotides are TGTGCCTGGAGTGTGAAGTTGACAGCCCTTAGTAACTATGGCTACACCTTC. It encodes CAWSVKLTALSNYGYTF.

The rearrangement links TRBV30 to TRBJ1-5, with TRBD1 as a possible D gene (6 bases). The CDR3 extends over 15 amino acids. The V gene's germline CDR1 is GTSNPN and CDR2 SVGIG (reference sequence). Trimming removed 0 bases at V and 8 bases at J, with 17 bases between. The CDR3 nucleotides are TGTGCCTGGAGTGTGGCAGGGGTAAGTACGAAGCCCCAGCATTTT. This codes for CAWSVAGVSTKPQHF.

V usage is TRBV5-4 and J usage is TRBJ2-1, with 15 positions matching TRBD2. CDR3 size: 15 residues. Per germline, CDR1 SGHNT and CDR2 YYREEE (reference sequence). Trimming cost V 3 bases and J 7 bases; bases outside gene matches: 2. The CDR3 protein is CASSYGTSGGNEQFF. In DNA, the CDR3 is TGTGCCAGCAGCTACGGGACTAGCGGGGGGAATGAGCAGTTCTTC.

This chain joins TRBV5-1 and TRBJ1-3; no firm D call. Germline lookup yields CDR1 SGHRS and CDR2 YFSETQ. The CDR3 sequence is 15 residues long. V lost 0 bases, J lost 0 bases, and 7 bases lay in between. The CDR3 protein is CASSLGTASGNTIYF. The CDR3 DNA sequence: TGCGCCAGCAGCTTGGGTACAGCCTCTGGAAACACCATATATTTT.

This clone is a singleton in its sample. The chain joins TRBV7-9 to TRBJ1-2, with TRBD1 as a possible D gene (6 bases). Germline-derived CDR1 and CDR2 are SEHNR and FQNEAQ (reference sequence). CDR3 size: 15 residues. With 5 bases removed from V and 4 bases from J, the gap between germline ends came to 17 bases. The CDR3: CASSPFHRGGYGYTF. Here the CDR3 DNA reads TGTGCCAGCAGCCCATTCCACAGAGGGGGCTATGGCTACACCTTC. The full variable domain, with the rest looked up from reference TRBV7-9 and TRBJ1-2, is DTGVSQNPRHKITKRGQNVTFRCDPISEHNRLYWYRQTLGQGPEFLTYFQNEAQLEKSRLLSDRFSAERPKGSFSTLEIQRTEQGDSAMYLCASSPFHRGGYGYTFGSGTRLTVV.